This T cell receptor beta chain originates from a study of beta chain features in type 1 diabetes. Isolation of CD4+ naive, central memory, regulatory and stem cell-like memory cells was achieved by sorting via CD45RO/CCR7/CD25/CD127/CD95/CD27. This clone was detected once. This CDR3 contains 15 residues. In germline, CDR1 is SGHAT, CDR2 FQNNGV. With V trimmed by 5 bases and J by 5 bases, 7 bases remained unmatched. As every portion of the isolated RNA was reverse transcribed, the sequencing read expressed TCRB transcripts. The assay was immunoSEQ multiplex PCR, and TCRdb's table has in-frame clones only and misses some. The sample yields hundreds of thousands of clones, over 8.5% seen once.

The receptor comes from a woman between 18 and 30 years old in good health. Sequenced input: naive CD4+ T cells from blood. V and J are TRBV11-2 and TRBJ1-1, with TRBD1 identical over 11 bases. This CDR3 reads CASSRTGGSDTEAFF. The CDR3 nucleotides are TGTGCCAGCAGCCGGACAGGGGGCTCGGATACTGAAGCTTTCTTT.